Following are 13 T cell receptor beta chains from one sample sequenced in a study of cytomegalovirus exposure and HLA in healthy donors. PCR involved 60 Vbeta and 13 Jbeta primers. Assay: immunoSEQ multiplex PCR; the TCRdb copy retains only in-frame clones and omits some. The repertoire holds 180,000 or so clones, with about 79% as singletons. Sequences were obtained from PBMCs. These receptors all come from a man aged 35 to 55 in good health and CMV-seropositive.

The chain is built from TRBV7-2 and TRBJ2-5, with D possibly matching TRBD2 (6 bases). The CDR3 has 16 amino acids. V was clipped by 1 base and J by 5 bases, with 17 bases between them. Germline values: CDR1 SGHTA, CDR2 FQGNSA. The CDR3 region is CASSLVGSGPGETQYF. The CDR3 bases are TGTGCCAGCAGCTTAGTCGGGAGCGGGCCCGGGGAGACCCAGTACTTC.

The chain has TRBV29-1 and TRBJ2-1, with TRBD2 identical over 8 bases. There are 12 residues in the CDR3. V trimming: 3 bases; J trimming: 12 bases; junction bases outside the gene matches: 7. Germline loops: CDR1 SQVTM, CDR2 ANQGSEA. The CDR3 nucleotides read TGCAGCGTTGAGGATCTAGCGGGTGGGCAGTTCTTC. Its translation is CSVEDLAGGQFF.

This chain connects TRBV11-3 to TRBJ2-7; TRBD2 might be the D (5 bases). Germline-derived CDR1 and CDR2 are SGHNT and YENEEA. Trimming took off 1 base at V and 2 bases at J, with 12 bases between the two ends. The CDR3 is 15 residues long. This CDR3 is CASSLVSRLTYEQYF. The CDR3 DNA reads TGTGCCAGCAGCTTAGTGAGCCGACTAACCTACGAGCAGTACTTC.

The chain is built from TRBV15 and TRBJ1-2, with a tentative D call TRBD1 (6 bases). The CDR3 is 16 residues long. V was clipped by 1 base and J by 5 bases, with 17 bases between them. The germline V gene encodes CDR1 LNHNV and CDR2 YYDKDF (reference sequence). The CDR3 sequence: CATSRGLGQSRYGYTF. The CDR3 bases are TGTGCCACCAGCAGAGGGCTCGGACAGTCGAGGTATGGCTACACCTTC.

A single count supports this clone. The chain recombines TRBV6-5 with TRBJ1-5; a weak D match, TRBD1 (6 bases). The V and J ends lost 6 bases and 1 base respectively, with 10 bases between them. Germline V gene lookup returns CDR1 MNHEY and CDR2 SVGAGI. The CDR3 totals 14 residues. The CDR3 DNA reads TGTGCCAGCAGCTATGACAGGAGCAATCAGCCCCAGCATTTT. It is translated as CASSYDRSNQPQHF.

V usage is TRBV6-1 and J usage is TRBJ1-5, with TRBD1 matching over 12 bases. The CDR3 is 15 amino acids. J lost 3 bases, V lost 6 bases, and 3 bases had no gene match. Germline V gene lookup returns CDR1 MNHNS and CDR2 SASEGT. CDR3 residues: CASSGTGGLNQPQHF. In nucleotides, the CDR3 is TGTGCCAGCAGCGGGACAGGGGGCCTCAATCAGCCCCAGCATTTT.

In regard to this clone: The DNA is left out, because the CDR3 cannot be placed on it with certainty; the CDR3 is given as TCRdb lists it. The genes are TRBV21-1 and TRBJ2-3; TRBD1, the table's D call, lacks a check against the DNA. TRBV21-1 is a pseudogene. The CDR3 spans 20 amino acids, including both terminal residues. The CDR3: CASSKWEVGLGTGDTDTQYF.

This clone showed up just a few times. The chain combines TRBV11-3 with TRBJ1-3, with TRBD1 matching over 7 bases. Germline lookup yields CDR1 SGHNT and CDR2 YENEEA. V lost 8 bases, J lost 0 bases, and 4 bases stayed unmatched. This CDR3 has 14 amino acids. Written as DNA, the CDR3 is TGTGCCAGCGGCGCAGGGGGCTCTGGAAACACCATATATTTT. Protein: CASGAGGSGNTIYF. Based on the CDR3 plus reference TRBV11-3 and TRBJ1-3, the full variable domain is EAGVVQSPRYKIIEKKQPVAFWCNPISGHNTLYWYLQNLGQGPELLIRYENEEAVDDSQLPKDRFSAERLKGVDSTLKIQPAELGDSAVYLCASGAGGSGNTIYFGEGSWLTVV.

The DNA for the CDR3 is TGTGCCAGCAGTTTAGGGACACCAAATCAGCCCCAGCATTTT. The encoded protein is CASSLGTPNQPQHF. V and J are TRBV28 and TRBJ1-5; D perhaps matches TRBD1 (6 bases). The CDR3 spans 14 residues. Germline assignment: CDR1 MDHEN and CDR2 SYDVKM. V shed 2 bases and J shed 4 bases, with 9 bases lying between them.

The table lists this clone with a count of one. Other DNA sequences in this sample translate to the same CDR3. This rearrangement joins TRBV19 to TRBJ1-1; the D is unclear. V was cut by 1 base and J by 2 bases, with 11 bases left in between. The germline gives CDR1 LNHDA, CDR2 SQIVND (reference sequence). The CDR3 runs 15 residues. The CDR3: CASSIVGQRNTEAFF. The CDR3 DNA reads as TGTGCCAGTAGTATAGTTGGGCAGAGAAACACTGAAGCTTTCTTT.

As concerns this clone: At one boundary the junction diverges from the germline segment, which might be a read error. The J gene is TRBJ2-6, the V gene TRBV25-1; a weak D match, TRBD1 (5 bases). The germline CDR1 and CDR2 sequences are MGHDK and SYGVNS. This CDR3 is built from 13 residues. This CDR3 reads CASRKSGANGLTF. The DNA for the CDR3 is TGTGCCAGCAGAAAGTCTGGGGCCAACGGCCTGACTTTC.

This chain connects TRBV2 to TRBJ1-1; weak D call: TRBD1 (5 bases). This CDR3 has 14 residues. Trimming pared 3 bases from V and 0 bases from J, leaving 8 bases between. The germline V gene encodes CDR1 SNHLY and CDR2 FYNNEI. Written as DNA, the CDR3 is TGTGCCAGCAGTGAGTCAGGGATGAACACTGAAGCTTTCTTT. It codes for CASSESGMNTEAFF.

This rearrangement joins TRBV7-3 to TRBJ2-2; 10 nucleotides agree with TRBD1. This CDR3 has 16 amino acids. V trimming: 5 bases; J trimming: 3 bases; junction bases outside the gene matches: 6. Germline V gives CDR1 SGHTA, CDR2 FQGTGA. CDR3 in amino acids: CASSLRTGGDTGELFF. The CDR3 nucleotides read TGTGCCAGCAGCCTACGGACAGGGGGAGACACCGGGGAGCTGTTTTTT. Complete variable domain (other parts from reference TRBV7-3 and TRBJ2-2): GAGVSQTPSNKVTEKGKYVELRCDPISGHTALYWYRQSLGQGPEFLIYFQGTGAADDSGLPNDRFFAVRPEGSVSTLKIQRTERGDSAVYLCASSLRTGGDTGELFFGEGSRLTVL.